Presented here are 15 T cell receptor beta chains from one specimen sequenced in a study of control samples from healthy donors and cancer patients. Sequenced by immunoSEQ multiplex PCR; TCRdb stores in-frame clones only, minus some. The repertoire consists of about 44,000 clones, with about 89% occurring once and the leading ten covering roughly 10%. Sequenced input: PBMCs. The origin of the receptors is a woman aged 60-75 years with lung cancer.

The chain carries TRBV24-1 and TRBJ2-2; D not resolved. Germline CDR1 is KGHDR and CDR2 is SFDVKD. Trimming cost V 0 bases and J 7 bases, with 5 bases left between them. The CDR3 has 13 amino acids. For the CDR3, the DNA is TGTGCCACCAGTGATTTGTATGGCGGGGAGCTGTTTTTT. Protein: CATSDLYGGELFF.

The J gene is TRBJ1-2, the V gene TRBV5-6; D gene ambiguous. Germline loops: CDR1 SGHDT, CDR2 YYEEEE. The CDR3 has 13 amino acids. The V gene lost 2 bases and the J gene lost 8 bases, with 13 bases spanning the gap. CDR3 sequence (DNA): TGTGCCAGCAGCTTAGCAGCCTTGCTGGGCTACACCTTC. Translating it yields CASSLAALLGYTF.

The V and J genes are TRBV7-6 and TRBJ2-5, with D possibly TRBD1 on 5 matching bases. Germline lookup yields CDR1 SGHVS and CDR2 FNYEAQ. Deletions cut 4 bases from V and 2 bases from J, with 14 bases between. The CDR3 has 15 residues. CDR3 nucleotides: TGTGCCAGCAGCTCCCCAGGGAACACTCAAGAGACCCAGTACTTC. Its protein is CASSSPGNTQETQYF.

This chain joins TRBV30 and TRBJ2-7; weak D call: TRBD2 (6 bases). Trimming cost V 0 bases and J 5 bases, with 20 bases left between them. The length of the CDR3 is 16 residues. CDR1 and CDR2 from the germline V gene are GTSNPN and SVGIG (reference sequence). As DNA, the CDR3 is TGTGCCTGGAGTGTTATTCTTAGGAGGGCGTCGAACGAGCAGTACTTC. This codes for CAWSVILRRASNEQYF.

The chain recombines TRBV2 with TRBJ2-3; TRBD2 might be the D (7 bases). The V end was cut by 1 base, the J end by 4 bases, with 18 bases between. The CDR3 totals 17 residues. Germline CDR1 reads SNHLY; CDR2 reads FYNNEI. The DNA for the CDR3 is TGTGCCAGCAGTGAAGTGCCCCATAGGGGGGGCGCAGATACGCAGTATTTT. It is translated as CASSEVPHRGGADTQYF.

The CDR3 sequence: CSVARGLEDGYTF. The DNA of the CDR3 is TGCAGCGTTGCAAGGGGGCTTGAGGATGGCTACACCTTC. V is TRBV29-1 and J is TRBJ1-2; the match to TRBD1 covers 7 bases. CDR1 and CDR2 (germline): SQVTM, ANQGSEA. V shed 4 bases, J shed 6 bases, and the junction held 8 bases outside the gene matches. This CDR3 has 13 amino acids.

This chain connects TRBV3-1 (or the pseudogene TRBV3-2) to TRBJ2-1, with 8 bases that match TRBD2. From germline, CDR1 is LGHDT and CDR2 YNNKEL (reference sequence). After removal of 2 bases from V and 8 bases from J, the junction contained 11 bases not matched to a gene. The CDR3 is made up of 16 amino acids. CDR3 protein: CASSQRSGRSGDEQFF. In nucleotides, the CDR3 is TGTGCCAGCAGCCAACGGAGCGGGAGAAGCGGGGATGAGCAGTTCTTC.

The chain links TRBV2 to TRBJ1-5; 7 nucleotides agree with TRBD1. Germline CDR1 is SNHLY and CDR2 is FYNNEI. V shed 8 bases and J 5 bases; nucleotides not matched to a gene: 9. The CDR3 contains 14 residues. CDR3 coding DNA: TGTGCCAGCCGGACGGGCAGGGGGTATCAGCCCCAGCATTTT. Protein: CASRTGRGYQPQHF.

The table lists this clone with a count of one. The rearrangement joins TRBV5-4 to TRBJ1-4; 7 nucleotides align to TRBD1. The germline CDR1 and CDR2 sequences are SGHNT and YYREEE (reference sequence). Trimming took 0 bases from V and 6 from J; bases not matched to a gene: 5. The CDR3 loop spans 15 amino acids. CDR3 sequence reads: CASSLEAQGDEKLFF. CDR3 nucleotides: TGTGCCAGCAGCTTGGAGGCGCAGGGGGATGAAAAACTGTTTTTT.

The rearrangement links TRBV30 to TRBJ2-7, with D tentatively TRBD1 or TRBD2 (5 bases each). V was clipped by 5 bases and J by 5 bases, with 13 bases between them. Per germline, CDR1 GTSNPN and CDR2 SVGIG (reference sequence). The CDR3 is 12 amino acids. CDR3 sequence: CAWGGSRDEQYF. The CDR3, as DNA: TGTGCCTGGGGGGGTTCTCGAGACGAGCAGTACTTC.

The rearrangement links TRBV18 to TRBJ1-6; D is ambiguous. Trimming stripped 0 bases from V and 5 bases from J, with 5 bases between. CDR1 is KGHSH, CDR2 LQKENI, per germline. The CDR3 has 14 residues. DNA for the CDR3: TGTGCCAGCTCACCACCGGGGAATAATTCACCCCTCCACTTT. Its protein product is CASSPPGNNSPLHF.

The CDR3 here is CASSGSGYEQYF. The CDR3 coding sequence is TGTGCCAGTAGCGGGAGTGGCTACGAGCAGTACTTC. The chain combines TRBV6-6 with TRBJ2-7; TRBD2 aligns across 9 bases. The CDR3 totals 12 residues. Germline CDR1 and CDR2: MNHNY and SVGAGI (reference sequence). The J segment lost 3 bases and the V segment lost 9 bases, leaving 3 bases of the junction unmatched.

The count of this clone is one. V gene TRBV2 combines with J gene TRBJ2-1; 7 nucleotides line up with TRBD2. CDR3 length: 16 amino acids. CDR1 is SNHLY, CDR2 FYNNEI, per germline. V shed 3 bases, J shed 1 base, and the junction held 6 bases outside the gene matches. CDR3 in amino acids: CASSDPSRESYNEQFF. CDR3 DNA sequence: TGTGCCAGCAGTGACCCCTCGCGGGAGTCCTACAATGAGCAGTTCTTC.

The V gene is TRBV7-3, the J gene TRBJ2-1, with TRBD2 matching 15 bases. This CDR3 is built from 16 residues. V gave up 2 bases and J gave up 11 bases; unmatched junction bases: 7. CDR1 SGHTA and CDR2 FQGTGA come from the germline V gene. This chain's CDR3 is CASSLAPGLAGGKQFF. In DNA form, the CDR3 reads TGTGCCAGCAGCTTAGCCCCCGGACTAGCGGGAGGGAAGCAGTTCTTC.

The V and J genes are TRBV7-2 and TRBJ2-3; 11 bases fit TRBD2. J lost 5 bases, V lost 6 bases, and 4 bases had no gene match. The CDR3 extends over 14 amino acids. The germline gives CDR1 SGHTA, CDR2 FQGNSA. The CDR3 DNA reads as TGTGCCAGCAGTCTTAGCGGGAGGGGAGATACGCAGTATTTT. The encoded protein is CASSLSGRGDTQYF.